Listed here are 27 T cell receptor beta chains from one sample, sequenced in a study of blood T cell dynamics during melanoma immunotherapy. Some clones are missing from TCRdb's copy, which holds only in-frame ones; the method was immunoSEQ multiplex PCR. The data contain 8,500 to 11,000 clones, more than 85% of them singletons. The time point was: pre-treatment baseline. The specimen comprised blood, sampled from a patient treated with checkpoint blockade. Receptor source: a human donor with melanoma.

The J gene is TRBJ2-1, the V gene TRBV10-3, with TRBD2 identical over 8 bases. Looked up from germline, CDR1 is ENHRY and CDR2 is SYGVKD. The ends lost 8 bases at V and 7 bases at J; junction bases unmatched: 7. This CDR3 comprises 13 residues. The CDR3 sequence: CAIEAGEGNEQFF. DNA of the CDR3: TGTGCCATCGAAGCGGGGGAAGGGAATGAGCAGTTCTTC.

This clone was seen just once. The chain has TRBV27 and TRBJ1-6; a possible D gene is TRBD1 (5 bases). The CDR3 has 13 amino acids. CDR1 MNHEY and CDR2 SMNVEV come from the germline V gene (reference sequence). V was clipped by 3 bases and J by 13 bases, with 13 bases between them. The CDR3 sequence: CASSFNSRGPLHF. The CDR3 region has the DNA TGTGCCAGCAGTTTTAACTCCCGGGGGCCCCTCCACTTT.

The genes are TRBV5-5 and TRBJ2-7, with a weak D call TRBD1 (6 bases). Trimming left V 2 bases short and J 7 bases short, with 16 bases between. Germline V lookup: CDR1 SGHKS, CDR2 YYEKEE (reference sequence). This CDR3 spans 14 amino acids. CDR3 sequence (DNA): TGTGCCAGCAGCTTATTTTCAGGGGTGGGGGAGCAGTACTTC. Its protein is CASSLFSGVGEQYF. The full variable domain, completed using reference TRBV5-5 and TRBJ2-7, is DAGVTQSPTHLIKTRGQQVTLRCSPISGHKSVSWYQQVLGQGPQFIFQYYEKEERGRGNFPDRFSARQFPNYSSELNVNALLLGDSALYLCASSLFSGVGEQYFGPGTRLTVT.

This chain joins TRBV5-5 and TRBJ1-2, with a tentative D call TRBD1 (5 bases). With 4 bases removed from V and 8 bases from J, the gap between germline ends came to 15 bases. CDR1 is SGHKS, CDR2 YYEKEE, per germline (reference sequence). The length of the CDR3 is 13 residues. The CDR3 loop reads CASSVSQGEGYTF. CDR3 DNA: TGTGCCAGCAGCGTCAGTCAAGGGGAAGGCTACACCTTC. The entire variable domain, with the rest obtained from reference TRBV5-5 and TRBJ1-2, is as follows: DAGVTQSPTHLIKTRGQQVTLRCSPISGHKSVSWYQQVLGQGPQFIFQYYEKEERGRGNFPDRFSARQFPNYSSELNVNALLLGDSALYLCASSVSQGEGYTFGSGTRLTVV.

The gene calls are TRBV28 and TRBJ2-7, with 7 bases lining up with TRBD1. CDR1 is MDHEN, CDR2 SYDVKM, per germline. V lost 8 bases and J lost 0; bases outside the gene matches: 10. The length of the CDR3 is 15 residues. This chain's CDR3 is CASAPFSGGSYEQYF. CDR3 in DNA: TGTGCCAGCGCCCCCTTTTCAGGGGGCTCCTACGAGCAGTACTTC.

This chain links TRBV6-5 with TRBJ1-1, with TRBD1 matching over 9 bases. Germline trimming cut 2 bases from V and 3 bases from J; bases unmatched to any gene: 7. CDR1 is MNHEY, CDR2 SVGAGI, per germline. CDR3 length equals 16 residues. The CDR3 region has the DNA TGTGCCAGCAGTTACAAGGGACAGGGCTATCACACTGAAGCTTTCTTT. As protein: CASSYKGQGYHTEAFF.

The chain recombines TRBV7-9 with TRBJ1-1; TRBD1 agrees at 7 bases. J lost 4 bases, V lost 3 bases, and 11 bases had no gene match. This CDR3 has 16 amino acids. The germline V gene has CDR1 SEHNR and CDR2 FQNEAQ (reference sequence). Here the CDR3 DNA reads TGTGCCAGCAGCTTTGGGACAGACAGGGTGGGCACTGAAGCTTTCTTT. Its protein is CASSFGTDRVGTEAFF.

The chain uses TRBV5-1 and TRBJ1-4; D not resolved. Trimming shortened V by 4 bases and J by 3 bases, and 10 bases separated the two germline ends. CDR3 size: 14 residues. CDR1 is SGHRS, CDR2 YFSETQ, per germline. Written as DNA, the CDR3 is TGCGCCAGCAGCGAACAAGCGGCTAATGAAAAACTGTTTTTT. Encoded protein: CASSEQAANEKLFF.

The gene calls are TRBV5-1 and TRBJ2-2; D not resolved. CDR3 size: 15 residues. V was cut by 0 bases and J by 5 bases, with 11 bases left in between. The germline gives CDR1 SGHRS, CDR2 YFSETQ. The CDR3 loop is CASSLATLGTGELFF. CDR3 coding DNA: TGCGCCAGCAGCTTGGCCACCCTCGGGACCGGGGAGCTGTTTTTT.

The chain couples TRBV5-6 to TRBJ1-2, with 7 bases matching TRBD1. J gave up 4 bases and V 0 bases, and 0 bases lay outside the gene matches. Germline CDR1 is SGHDT and CDR2 is YYEEEE. There are 13 residues in the CDR3. The CDR3 bases are TGTGCCAGCAGCTTGGCAGGGGGCTATGGCTACACCTTC. Translated: CASSLAGGYGYTF.

The sample holds a few counts of this clone. The chain recombines TRBV27 with TRBJ2-7; tentatively, D is TRBD1 (6 bases). V dropped 5 bases and J dropped 6 bases, with 11 bases sitting between them. CDR1 MNHEY and CDR2 SMNVEV come from the germline V gene (reference sequence). The CDR3 runs to 12 residues. The CDR3 nucleotides are TGTGCCAGCAGTGTACAGGGCTCCGAGCAGTACTTC. Translation gives CASSVQGSEQYF.

The rearrangement uses TRBV4-3 and TRBJ2-2; D might be TRBD2 (6 bases). Trimming shortened V by 1 base and J by 4 bases, and 10 bases separated the two germline ends. Germline V gene data show CDR1 as LGHNA and CDR2 as YSLEER. The CDR3 is 15 residues long. The CDR3 region is CASSQVHGGTGELFF. Written as DNA, the CDR3 is TGCGCCAGCAGCCAAGTTCACGGGGGCACCGGGGAGCTGTTTTTT.

The J gene is TRBJ2-5, the V gene TRBV5-6; D is uncertain. V was clipped by 3 bases and J by 2 bases, with 8 bases between them. The CDR3 loop spans 13 amino acids. Germline V CDR1 and CDR2: SGHDT, YYEEEE. In DNA, the CDR3 is TGTGCCAGCAGCTCATTGGGGCAAGAGACCCAGTACTTC. Its protein product is CASSSLGQETQYF.

The chain combines TRBV27 with TRBJ1-1; 7 nucleotides match TRBD1. The length of the CDR3 is 13 residues. V lost 7 bases, J lost 2 bases, and 4 bases stayed unmatched. Germline CDR1 and CDR2: MNHEY and SMNVEV (reference sequence). The CDR3, as DNA: TGTGCCAGCAAGGCAGGGGGAAACACTGAAGCTTTCTTT. Translated: CASKAGGNTEAFF.

This rearrangement joins TRBV5-8 to TRBJ2-5; the D is unclear. V was clipped by 2 bases and J by 3 bases, with 8 bases between them. CDR1 and CDR2 (germline): SGHTS, YDEGEE. The CDR3 is 13 residues long. CDR3 DNA: TGTGCCAGCAGCTTATGGGGAAAAGAGACCCAGTACTTC. It encodes CASSLWGKETQYF.

This chain joins TRBV5-4 and TRBJ1-2, with D perhaps matching TRBD1 (5 bases). V gave up 2 bases and J gave up 4 bases, with 15 bases separating them. The CDR3 extends over 15 amino acids. Germline-derived CDR1 and CDR2 are SGHNT and YYREEE (reference sequence). The CDR3 here is CASSFGHGGSYGYTF. CDR3 bases: TGTGCCAGCAGCTTCGGACACGGGGGTTCCTATGGCTACACCTTC.

In its sample, this clone is medium-sized (0.01 to 0.1%). The chain links TRBV7-9 to TRBJ1-2, with TRBD1 identical over 8 bases. In germline, CDR1 is SEHNR, CDR2 FQNEAQ (reference sequence). This CDR3 has 14 residues. With V trimmed by 8 bases and J by 0 bases, 5 bases remained unmatched. The CDR3 reads CASLPGGANYGYTF. The CDR3 bases are TGTGCCAGCCTACCAGGGGGCGCTAACTATGGCTACACCTTC.

V and J are TRBV5-4 and TRBJ2-1, with TRBD2 matching over 11 bases. Germline loops: CDR1 SGHNT, CDR2 YYREEE (reference sequence). The CDR3 spans 15 residues. The V and J ends lost 0 bases and 9 bases, in that order; junction bases with no gene match: 5. CDR3 in amino acids: CASSLATSGRTEQFF. As DNA, the CDR3 is TGTGCCAGCAGCTTGGCAACTAGCGGGAGAACTGAGCAGTTCTTC.

The chain recombines TRBV4-2 with TRBJ1-2, with D perhaps TRBD1 (5 bases). Germline V gives CDR1 LGHNA, CDR2 YNFKEQ. V shed 0 bases and J shed 8 bases, with 16 bases lying between them. The CDR3 is 15 residues long. The CDR3 sequence is CASSQDFSTGYGYTF. As DNA, the CDR3 is TGTGCCAGCAGCCAAGATTTCAGTACAGGCTACGGCTACACCTTC.

The V gene is TRBV28, the J gene TRBJ2-5; D uncertain. Germline V lookup: CDR1 MDHEN, CDR2 SYDVKM. The CDR3 runs 15 residues. V lost 3 bases, J lost 0 bases, and 11 bases lay in between. DNA of the CDR3: TGTGCCAGCAGTTTGCCACTCGGGCACCAAGAGACCCAGTACTTC. Protein: CASSLPLGHQETQYF.

This clone qualifies as large. This chain connects TRBV11-3 to TRBJ2-7; D gene unclear. This CDR3 is 11 amino acids long. Trimming left V 5 bases short and J 1 base short, with 3 bases between. CDR1 and CDR2 from the germline V gene are SGHNT and YENEEA. Here the CDR3 reads CASSESYEQYF. The CDR3 DNA follows: TGTGCCAGCAGCGAGTCCTACGAGCAGTACTTC.

The chain uses TRBV28 and TRBJ2-3; 7 bases match TRBD1. The CDR3 has 18 amino acids. The V and J ends lost 6 bases and 2 bases, in that order; junction bases with no gene match: 17. The germline V gene encodes CDR1 MDHEN and CDR2 SYDVKM. The CDR3: CASRPRASTGLDTDTQYF. For the CDR3, the DNA is TGTGCCAGCAGACCCCGAGCCTCGACAGGGCTAGACACAGATACGCAGTATTTT. The full variable domain, completed using reference TRBV28 and TRBJ2-3, is DVKVTQSSRYLVKRTGEKVFLECVQDMDHENMFWYRQDPGLGLRLIYFSYDVKMKEKGDIPEGYSVSREKKERFSLILESASTNQTSMYLCASRPRASTGLDTDTQYFGPGTRLTVL.

V is TRBV5-4 and J is TRBJ2-1; the D call may be TRBD1 or TRBD2 (5 bases each). This CDR3 is built from 15 residues. In germline, CDR1 is SGHNT, CDR2 YYREEE (reference sequence). Trimming removed 5 bases at V and 3 bases at J, with 15 bases between. This CDR3 is CASSPPGRGYNEQFF. CDR3 coding DNA: TGTGCCAGCAGTCCGCCGGGACGGGGCTACAATGAGCAGTTCTTC.

This chain uses TRBV15 with TRBJ2-5, with 13 bases lining up with TRBD2. The germline V gene encodes CDR1 LNHNV and CDR2 YYDKDF (reference sequence). With V trimmed by 4 bases and J by 2 bases, 7 bases remained unmatched. This CDR3 is 17 amino acids long. CDR3 loop: CATSKGLAGTNQETQYF. The CDR3 nucleotides are TGTGCCACCAGCAAGGGACTAGCGGGGACAAATCAAGAGACCCAGTACTTC.

The V call is TRBV28, the J call TRBJ2-7; D gene uncertain. This CDR3 is 12 amino acids long. Looked up from germline, CDR1 is MDHEN and CDR2 is SYDVKM. Trimming stripped 6 bases from V and 3 bases from J, with 9 bases between. Written as DNA, the CDR3 is TGTGCCAGCAGGACCTCACTCTACGAGCAGTACTTC. It is translated as CASRTSLYEQYF.

This sequence joins TRBV9 and TRBJ1-2; 7 nucleotides line up with TRBD1. This CDR3 region has 14 residues. Trimming removed 4 bases from V and 5 bases from J; junction bases left unmatched: 8. The germline CDR1 and CDR2 sequences are SGDLS and YYNGEE. Here the CDR3 reads CASSPSDRQYGYTF. The CDR3 nucleotides are TGTGCCAGCAGCCCGTCGGACAGGCAATATGGCTACACCTTC.

The gene calls are TRBV28 and TRBJ1-2, with 8 positions matching TRBD1. The CDR3 extends over 15 amino acids. With 6 bases clipped from V and 1 base from J, the junction kept 7 bases outside the gene matches. Germline V lookup: CDR1 MDHEN, CDR2 SYDVKM. CDR3 protein: CASSLGQGRNYGYTF. The CDR3 nucleotides are TGTGCCAGCAGCCTAGGACAGGGCCGTAACTATGGCTACACCTTC.